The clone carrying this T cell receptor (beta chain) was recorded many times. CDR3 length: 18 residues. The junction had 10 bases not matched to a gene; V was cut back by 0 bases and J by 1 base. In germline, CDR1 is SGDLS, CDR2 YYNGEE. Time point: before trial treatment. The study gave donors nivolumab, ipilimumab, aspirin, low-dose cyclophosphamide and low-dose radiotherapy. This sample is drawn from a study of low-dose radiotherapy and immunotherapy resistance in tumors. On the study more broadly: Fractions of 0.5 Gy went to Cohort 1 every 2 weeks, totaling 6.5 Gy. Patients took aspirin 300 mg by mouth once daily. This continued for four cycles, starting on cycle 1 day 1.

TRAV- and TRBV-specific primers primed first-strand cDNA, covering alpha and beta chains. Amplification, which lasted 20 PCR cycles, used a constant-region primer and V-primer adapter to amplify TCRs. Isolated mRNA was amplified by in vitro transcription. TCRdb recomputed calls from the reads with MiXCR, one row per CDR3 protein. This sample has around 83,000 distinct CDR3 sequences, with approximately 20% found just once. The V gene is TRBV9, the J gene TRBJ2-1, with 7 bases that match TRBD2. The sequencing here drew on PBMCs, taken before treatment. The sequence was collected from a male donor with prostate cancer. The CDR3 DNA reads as TGTGCCAGCAGCGTAGGTAGCGGGTCTCGACCTTCCTACAATGAGCAGTTCTTC. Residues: CASSVGSGSRPSYNEQFF. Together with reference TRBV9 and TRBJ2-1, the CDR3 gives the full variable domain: DSGVTQTPKHLITATGQRVTLRCSPRSGDLSVYWYQQSLDQGLQFLIQYYNGEERAKGNILERFSAQQFPDLHSELNLSSLELGDSALYFCASSVGSGSRPSYNEQFFGPGTRLTVL.